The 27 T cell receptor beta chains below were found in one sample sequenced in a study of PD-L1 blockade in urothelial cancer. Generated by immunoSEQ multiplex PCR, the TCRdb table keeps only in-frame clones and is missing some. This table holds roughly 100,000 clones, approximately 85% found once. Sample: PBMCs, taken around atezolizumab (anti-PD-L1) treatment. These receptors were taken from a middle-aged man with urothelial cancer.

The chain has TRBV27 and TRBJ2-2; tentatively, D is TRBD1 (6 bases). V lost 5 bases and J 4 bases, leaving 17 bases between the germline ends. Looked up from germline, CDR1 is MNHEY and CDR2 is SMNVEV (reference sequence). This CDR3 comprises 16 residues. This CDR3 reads CASSPSTGRITGELFF. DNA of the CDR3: TGTGCCAGCAGTCCCTCGACAGGACGAATCACCGGGGAGCTGTTTTTT.

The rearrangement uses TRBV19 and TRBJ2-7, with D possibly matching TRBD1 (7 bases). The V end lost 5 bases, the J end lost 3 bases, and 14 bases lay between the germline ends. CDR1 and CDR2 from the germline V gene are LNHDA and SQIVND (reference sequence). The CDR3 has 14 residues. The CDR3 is CASSSQGGLYEQYF. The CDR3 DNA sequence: TGTGCCAGTAGTTCGCAGGGGGGCCTCTACGAGCAGTACTTC.

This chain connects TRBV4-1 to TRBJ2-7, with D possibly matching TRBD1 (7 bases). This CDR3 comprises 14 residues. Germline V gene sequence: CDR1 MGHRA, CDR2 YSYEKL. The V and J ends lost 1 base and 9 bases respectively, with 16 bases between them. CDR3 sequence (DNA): TGCGCCAGCAGCCAAGGGACAGGAGGGGTTTGGCAGTACTTC. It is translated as CASSQGTGGVWQYF.

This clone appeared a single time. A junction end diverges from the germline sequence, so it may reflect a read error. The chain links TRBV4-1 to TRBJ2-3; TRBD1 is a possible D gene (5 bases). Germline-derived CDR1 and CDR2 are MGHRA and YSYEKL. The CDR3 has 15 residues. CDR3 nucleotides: TGCGCCAGCAGTCAAGACTGGACAAGCACAGATACGCAGTATTTT. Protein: CASSQDWTSTDTQYF.

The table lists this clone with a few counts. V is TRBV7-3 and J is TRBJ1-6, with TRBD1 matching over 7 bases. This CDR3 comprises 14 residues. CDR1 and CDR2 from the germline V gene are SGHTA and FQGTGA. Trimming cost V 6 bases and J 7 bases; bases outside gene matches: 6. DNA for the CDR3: TGTGCCAGCAGGACGGGACAGACAAATTCACCCCTCCACTTT. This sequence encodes CASRTGQTNSPLHF.

Written as DNA, the CDR3 is TGCGCCAGCAGTGAGACTATAGATCAGCCCCAGCATTTT. The encoded protein is CASSETIDQPQHF. V is TRBV10-2 and J is TRBJ1-5; no clear D gene. Germline V gives CDR1 WSHSY, CDR2 SAAADI. With 2 bases removed from V and 5 bases from J, the gap between germline ends came to 7 bases. The CDR3 contains 13 residues.

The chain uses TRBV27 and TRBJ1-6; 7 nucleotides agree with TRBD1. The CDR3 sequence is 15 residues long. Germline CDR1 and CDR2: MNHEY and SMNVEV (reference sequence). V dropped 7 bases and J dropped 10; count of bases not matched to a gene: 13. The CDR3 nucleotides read TGTGCCAGCAAACAGGGGTCTCAGGAGAGCTCACCCCTCCACTTT. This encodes CASKQGSQESSPLHF.

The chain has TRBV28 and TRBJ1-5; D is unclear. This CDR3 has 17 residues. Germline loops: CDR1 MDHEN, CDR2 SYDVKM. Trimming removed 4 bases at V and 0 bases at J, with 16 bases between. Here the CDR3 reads CASSSAGQPYSNQPQHF. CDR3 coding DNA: TGTGCCAGCAGTTCAGCGGGCCAGCCATATAGCAATCAGCCCCAGCATTTT.

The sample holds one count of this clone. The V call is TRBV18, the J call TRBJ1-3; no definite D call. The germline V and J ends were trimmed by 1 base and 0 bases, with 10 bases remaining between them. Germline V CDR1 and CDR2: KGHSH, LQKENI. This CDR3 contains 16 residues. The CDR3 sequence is CASSPRAGSSGNTIYF. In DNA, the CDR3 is TGTGCCAGCTCACCACGAGCAGGTAGCTCTGGAAACACCATATATTTT.

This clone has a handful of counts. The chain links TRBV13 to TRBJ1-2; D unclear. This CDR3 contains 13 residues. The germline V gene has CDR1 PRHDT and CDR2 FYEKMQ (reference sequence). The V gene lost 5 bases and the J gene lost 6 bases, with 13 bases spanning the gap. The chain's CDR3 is CASSIQEVDGYTF. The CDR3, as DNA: TGTGCCAGCAGCATTCAGGAGGTGGATGGCTACACCTTC. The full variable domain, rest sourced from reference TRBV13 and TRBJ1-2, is AAGVIQSPRHLIKEKRETATLKCYPIPRHDTVYWYQQGPGQDPQFLISFYEKMQSDKGSIPDRFSAQQFSDYHSELNMSSLELGDSALYFCASSIQEVDGYTFGSGTRLTVV.

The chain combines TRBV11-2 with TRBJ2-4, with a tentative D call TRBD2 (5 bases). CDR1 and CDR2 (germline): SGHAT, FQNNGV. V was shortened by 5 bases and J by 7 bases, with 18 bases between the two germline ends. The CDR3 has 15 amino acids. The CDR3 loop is CASSPWGGSKNIQYF. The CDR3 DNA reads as TGTGCCAGCAGCCCCTGGGGTGGGAGTAAGAACATTCAGTACTTC.

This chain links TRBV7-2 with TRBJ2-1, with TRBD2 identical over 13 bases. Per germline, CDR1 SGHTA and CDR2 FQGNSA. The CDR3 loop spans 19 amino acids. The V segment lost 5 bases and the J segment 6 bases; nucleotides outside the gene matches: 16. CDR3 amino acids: CASSNPGLAGRAPPNEQFF. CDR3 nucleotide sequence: TGTGCCAGCAGCAATCCGGGACTAGCGGGGCGGGCTCCACCCAATGAGCAGTTCTTC.

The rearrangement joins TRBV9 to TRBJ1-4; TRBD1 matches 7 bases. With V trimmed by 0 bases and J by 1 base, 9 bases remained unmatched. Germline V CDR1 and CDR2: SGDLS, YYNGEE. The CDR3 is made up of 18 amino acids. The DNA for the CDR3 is TGTGCCAGCAGCGTAGAGGGAGCAGGGGGACGAACTAATGAAAAACTGTTTTTT. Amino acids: CASSVEGAGGRTNEKLFF.

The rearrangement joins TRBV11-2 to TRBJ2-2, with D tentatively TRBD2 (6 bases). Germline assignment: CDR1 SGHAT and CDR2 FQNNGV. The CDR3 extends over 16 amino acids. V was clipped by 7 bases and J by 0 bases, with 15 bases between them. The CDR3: CASTLSRGTNTGELFF. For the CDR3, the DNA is TGTGCCAGCACCCTTAGCCGGGGGACGAACACCGGGGAGCTGTTTTTT. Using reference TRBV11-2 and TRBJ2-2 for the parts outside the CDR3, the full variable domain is EAGVAQSPRYKIIEKRQSVAFWCNPISGHATLYWYQQILGQGPKLLIQFQNNGVVDDSQLPKDRFSAERLKGVDSTLKIQPAKLEDSAVYLCASTLSRGTNTGELFFGEGSRLTVL.

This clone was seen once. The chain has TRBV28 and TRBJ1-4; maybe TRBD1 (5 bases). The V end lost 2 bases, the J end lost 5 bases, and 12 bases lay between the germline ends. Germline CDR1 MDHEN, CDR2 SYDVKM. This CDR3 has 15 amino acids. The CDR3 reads CASSLGAAPNEKLFF. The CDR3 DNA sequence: TGTGCCAGCAGTTTAGGGGCAGCCCCGAATGAAAAACTGTTTTTT.

This CDR3 is CASSLGWTGTDTQYF. CDR3 coding DNA: TGTGCCAGCAGCTTAGGATGGACTGGCACAGATACGCAGTATTTT. The rearrangement uses TRBV13 and TRBJ2-3; possible D gene TRBD2, 5 bases. The CDR3 spans 15 residues. V lost 0 bases to trimming and J lost 1 base, with 8 bases between them. The germline CDR1 and CDR2 sequences are PRHDT and FYEKMQ (reference sequence).

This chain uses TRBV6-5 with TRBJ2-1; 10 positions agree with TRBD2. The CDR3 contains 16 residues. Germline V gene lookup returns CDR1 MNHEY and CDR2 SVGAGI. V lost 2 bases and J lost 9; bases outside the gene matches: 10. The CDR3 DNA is TGTGCCAGCAGTTACGGCCTAGCGGGAGCCCCAAGTGAGCAGTTCTTC. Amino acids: CASSYGLAGAPSEQFF.

The chain's CDR3 is CASSPGLAGGWRGFHEQFF. In DNA form, the CDR3 reads TGTGCCAGCAGTCCAGGACTAGCGGGAGGGTGGAGGGGGTTCCATGAGCAGTTCTTC. This sequence joins TRBV28 and TRBJ2-1, with 15 positions matching TRBD2. Trimming took 5 bases from V and 8 from J; bases not matched to a gene: 16. The length of the CDR3 is 19 residues. CDR1 and CDR2 from the germline V gene are MDHEN and SYDVKM.

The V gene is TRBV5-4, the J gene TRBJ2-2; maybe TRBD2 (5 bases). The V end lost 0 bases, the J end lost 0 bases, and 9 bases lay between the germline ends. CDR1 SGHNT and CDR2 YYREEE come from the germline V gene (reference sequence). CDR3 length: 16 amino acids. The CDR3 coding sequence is TGTGCCAGCAGCTTGGGGGCGGGTACGAACACCGGGGAGCTGTTTTTT. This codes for CASSLGAGTNTGELFF.

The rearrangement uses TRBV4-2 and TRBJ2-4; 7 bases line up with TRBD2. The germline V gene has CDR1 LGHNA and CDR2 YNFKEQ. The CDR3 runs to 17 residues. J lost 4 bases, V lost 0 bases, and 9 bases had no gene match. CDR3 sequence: CASSQEVGEGRKNIQYF. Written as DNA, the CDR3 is TGTGCCAGCAGCCAAGAGGTAGGGGAGGGTCGTAAAAACATTCAGTACTTC.

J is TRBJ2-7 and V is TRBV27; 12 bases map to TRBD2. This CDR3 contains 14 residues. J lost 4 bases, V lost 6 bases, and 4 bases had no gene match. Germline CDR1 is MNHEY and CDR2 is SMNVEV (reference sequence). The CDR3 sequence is CASRPTSGRYEQYF. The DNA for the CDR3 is TGTGCCAGCAGGCCAACTAGCGGGAGGTACGAGCAGTACTTC.

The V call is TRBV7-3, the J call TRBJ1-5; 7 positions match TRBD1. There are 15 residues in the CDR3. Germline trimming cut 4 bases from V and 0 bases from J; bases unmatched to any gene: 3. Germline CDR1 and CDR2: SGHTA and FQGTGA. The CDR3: CASSSGQLSNQPQHF. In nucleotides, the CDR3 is TGTGCCAGCAGCTCGGGACAGCTTAGCAATCAGCCCCAGCATTTT. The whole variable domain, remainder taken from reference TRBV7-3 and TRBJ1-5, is GAGVSQTPSNKVTEKGKYVELRCDPISGHTALYWYRQSLGQGPEFLIYFQGTGAADDSGLPNDRFFAVRPEGSVSTLKIQRTERGDSAVYLCASSSGQLSNQPQHFGDGTRLSIL.

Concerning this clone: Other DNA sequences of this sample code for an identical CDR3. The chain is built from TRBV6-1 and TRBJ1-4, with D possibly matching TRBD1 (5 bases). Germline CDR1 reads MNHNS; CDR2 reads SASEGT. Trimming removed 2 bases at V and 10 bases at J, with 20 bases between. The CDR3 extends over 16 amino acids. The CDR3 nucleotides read TGTGCCAGCAGTGAAAGTAGTACAGGATCCGGTGGAAAACTGTTTTTT. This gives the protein CASSESSTGSGGKLFF.

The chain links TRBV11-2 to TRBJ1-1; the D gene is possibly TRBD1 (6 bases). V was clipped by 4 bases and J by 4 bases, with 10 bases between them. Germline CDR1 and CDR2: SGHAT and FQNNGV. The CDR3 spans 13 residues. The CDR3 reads CASSSTGITEAFF. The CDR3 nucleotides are TGTGCCAGCAGCTCTACAGGGATCACTGAAGCTTTCTTT.

CDR3 sequence (DNA): TGCGCCAGCAGCCAAGTTGCGGGAGCCTTAGACGAGCAGTTCTTC. This codes for CASSQVAGALDEQFF. The chain links TRBV4-1 to TRBJ2-1; 7 nucleotides line up with TRBD2. V trimming: 1 base; J trimming: 10 bases; junction bases outside the gene matches: 10. Per the germline V gene, CDR1 is MGHRA and CDR2 is YSYEKL. The CDR3 has 15 amino acids.

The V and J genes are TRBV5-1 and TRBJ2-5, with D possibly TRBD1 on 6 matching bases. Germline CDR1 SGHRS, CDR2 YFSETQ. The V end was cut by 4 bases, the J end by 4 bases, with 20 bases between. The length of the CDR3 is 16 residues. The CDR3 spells CASSRLDSRVSETQYF. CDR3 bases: TGCGCCAGCAGCCGGCTGGACAGTCGTGTTTCAGAGACCCAGTACTTC.

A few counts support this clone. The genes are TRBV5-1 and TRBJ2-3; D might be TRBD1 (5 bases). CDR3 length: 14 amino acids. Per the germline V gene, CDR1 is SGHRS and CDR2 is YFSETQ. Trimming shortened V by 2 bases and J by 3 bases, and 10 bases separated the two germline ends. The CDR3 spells CASSFAGRTDTQYF. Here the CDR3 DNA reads TGCGCCAGCAGCTTCGCAGGGCGGACAGATACGCAGTATTTT. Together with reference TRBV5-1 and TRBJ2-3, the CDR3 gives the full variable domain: KAGVTQTPRYLIKTRGQQVTLSCSPISGHRSVSWYQQTPGQGLQFLFEYFSETQRNKGNFPGRFSGRQFSNSRSEMNVSTLELGDSALYLCASSFAGRTDTQYFGPGTRLTVL.